These 27 T cell receptor beta chains came from one sample sequenced in a study of regulatory T cells in long-lasting Graves disease. Building of the TCR beta libraries involved iRepertoire HTBI primers and Arm-PCR of CDR3 regions. A single record per CDR3 protein comes from TCRdb applying MiXCR to the multiplex PCR reads. The top ten clones hold 20% to 25% of a sample with approximately 390,000 distinct CDR3 sequences, about a sixth of them seen once. Time point denoted: newly diagnosed GD, antithyroid drugs for less than 3 months. PBMCs provided the RNA from which the TCR library was made. This same sample was also taken into another study, of T cells in Graves' hyperthyroidism and ophthalmopathy.

Here the sequenced sample was peripheral blood mononuclear cells (PBMCs), taken at new diagnosis, from a patient treated with antithyroid drugs. The source of these receptors is a young woman with Graves disease.

This clonotype came up many times. The chain carries TRBV6-1 and TRBJ1-2; D is unresolved. The CDR3 covers 11 residues. Trimming pared 6 bases from V and 7 bases from J, leaving 9 bases between. From germline, CDR1 is MNHNS and CDR2 SASEGT. The CDR3 protein is CASRSGGGYTF. CDR3 DNA sequence: TGTGCCAGCAGATCGGGAGGTGGCTACACCTTC.

This clonotype was observed at least ten times. The rearrangement joins TRBV28 to TRBJ1-4; 10 bases align to TRBD1. The CDR3 contains 14 residues. CDR1 MDHEN and CDR2 SYDVKM come from the germline V gene. J lost 8 bases, V lost 8 bases, and 8 bases had no gene match. The CDR3 spells CASHPDRGREKLFF. In nucleotides, the CDR3 is TGTGCCAGCCACCCCGACAGGGGGCGCGAAAAACTGTTTTTT.

This clonotype showed up many times. The chain recombines TRBV2 with TRBJ1-5; D is undetermined. The germline V gene has CDR1 SNHLY and CDR2 FYNNEI. The length of the CDR3 is 13 residues. Trimming stripped 4 bases from V and 8 bases from J, with 12 bases between. CDR3 sequence: CASSASFQEPQHF. CDR3 sequence (DNA): TGTGCCAGCAGTGCGTCCTTTCAGGAGCCCCAGCATTTT.

This clonotype was counted many times. V is TRBV6-2 or TRBV6-3 and J is TRBJ2-7; tentative D call: TRBD1 (6 bases). The V gene lost 5 bases and the J gene lost 0 bases, with 17 bases spanning the gap. The CDR3 consists of 16 residues. Germline CDR1 and CDR2: MNHEY and SVGEGT. The CDR3 nucleotides read TGTGCCAGCAGTGATCTAGGGGACACCTACTCCTACGAGCAGTACTTC. The encoded protein is CASSDLGDTYSYEQYF.

In this sample, this clonotype turned up many times. This chain connects TRBV7-9 to TRBJ2-3; D gene ambiguous. CDR3 length: 13 residues. The V and J ends lost 6 bases and 3 bases respectively, with 10 bases between them. Germline CDR1 reads SEHNR; CDR2 reads FQNEAQ (reference sequence). CDR3 bases: TGTGCCAGCAGTTACTCCGGGACAGATACGCAGTATTTT. Translation gives CASSYSGTDTQYF. Looking up the rest from reference TRBV7-9 and TRBJ2-3 gives the full variable domain: DTGVSQNPRHKITKRGQNVTFRCDPISEHNRLYWYRQTLGQGPEFLTYFQNEAQLEKSRLLSDRFSAERPKGSFSTLEIQRTEQGDSAMYLCASSYSGTDTQYFGPGTRLTVL.

This clonotype came up many times. The chain couples TRBV9 to TRBJ2-1; 7 nucleotides agree with TRBD2. J gave up 10 bases and V 3 bases, and 7 bases lay outside the gene matches. Germline V CDR1 and CDR2: SGDLS, YYNGEE. The CDR3 has 13 amino acids. The CDR3 DNA follows: TGTGCCAGCAGCGCCACGGGGACTAACGAGCAGTTCTTC. Translated, it gives CASSATGTNEQFF.

The V and J genes are TRBV5-1 and TRBJ1-4, with TRBD1 identical over 9 bases. V lost 2 bases to trimming and J lost 5 bases; unmatched junction nucleotides: 13. Germline assignment: CDR1 SGHRS and CDR2 YFSETQ. The CDR3 is made up of 18 amino acids. CDR3 coding DNA: TGCGCCAGCAGCTTTCCCCCGGGACAGGGTCTTGGGAATGAAAAACTGTTTTTT. This gives the protein CASSFPPGQGLGNEKLFF.

This clonotype was seen ten or more times. The J gene is TRBJ2-2, the V gene TRBV3-1, with D possibly TRBD2 on 6 matching bases. V lost 4 bases and J 0 bases, leaving 15 bases between the germline ends. The germline gives CDR1 LGHDT, CDR2 YNNKEL (reference sequence). This CDR3 comprises 17 residues. The CDR3 nucleotides read TGTGCCAGCAGCCTTATCGGGGGAAATACGAACACCGGGGAGCTGTTTTTT. This sequence encodes CASSLIGGNTNTGELFF.

This clonotype was detected many times. This chain uses TRBV6-5 with TRBJ2-6; D not certain. The length of the CDR3 is 17 residues. Germline CDR1 and CDR2: MNHEY and SVGAGI. The V end was cut by 2 bases, the J end by 0 bases, with 11 bases between. CDR3 amino acids: CASSYRAVSSGANVLTF. The CDR3 bases are TGTGCCAGCAGTTACAGGGCGGTGAGCTCTGGGGCCAACGTCCTGACTTTC.

This clonotype showed up just a few times. Being one base from a much bigger clone, this may be a read error. This chain links TRBV6-2 or TRBV6-3 with TRBJ2-1, with D perhaps being TRBD1 or TRBD2 (5 bases each). This CDR3 comprises 15 residues. Germline CDR1 reads MNHEY; CDR2 reads SVGEGT. This CDR3 reads CASHVQGASYNEQSF. Here the CDR3 DNA reads TGTGCCAGTCATGTGCAGGGAGCCTCCTACAATGAGCAGTCCTTC.

This clonotype was found many times. The CDR3 loop reads CASRRTGIMDTEAFF. DNA of the CDR3: TGTGCCAGCCGGAGGACAGGTATTATGGACACTGAAGCTTTCTTT. This chain connects TRBV27 to TRBJ1-1, with 7 bases identical to TRBD1. V lost 8 bases and J lost 3; bases outside the gene matches: 12. Germline V gene lookup returns CDR1 MNHEY and CDR2 SMNVEV (reference sequence). The CDR3 totals 15 residues.

This clonotype was seen many times. The chain carries TRBV6-5 and TRBJ2-3; perhaps TRBD1 as D (5 bases). V lost 2 bases and J 3 bases, leaving 9 bases between the germline ends. Germline V lookup: CDR1 MNHEY, CDR2 SVGAGI. The CDR3 extends over 14 amino acids. The CDR3: CASSYTDTTDTQYF. The CDR3 nucleotides read TGTGCCAGCAGTTACACGGACACAACAGATACGCAGTATTTT.

Only a few counts were recorded for this clonotype. The chain is built from TRBV9 and TRBJ1-2; 8 bases are shared with TRBD1. The length of the CDR3 is 15 residues. Germline-derived CDR1 and CDR2 are SGDLS and YYNGEE. The junction had 13 bases not matched to a gene; V was cut back by 4 bases and J by 8 bases. CDR3 protein: CASSTPGGPSRGYTF. As DNA, the CDR3 is TGTGCCAGCAGCACCCCAGGGGGCCCCTCTAGAGGCTACACCTTC.

This clonotype was recorded at least ten times. The chain carries TRBV7-8 and TRBJ1-4, with unresolved D. Trimming cost V 5 bases and J 17 bases, with 21 bases left between them. The CDR3 spans 13 residues. Germline V lookup: CDR1 SGHVS, CDR2 FQNEAQ. The CDR3 region is CASSTGPRNARFF. The CDR3 region has the DNA TGTGCCAGCAGCACGGGCCCTAGGAACGCCCGTTTTTTT.

This clonotype was observed many times. J is TRBJ2-1 and V is TRBV9; TRBD2 matches at 11 bases. This CDR3 region has 15 residues. CDR1 SGDLS and CDR2 YYNGEE come from the germline V gene. With V trimmed by 4 bases and J by 10 bases, 10 bases remained unmatched. Here the CDR3 reads CASSFRVAGGEEQFF. CDR3 coding DNA: TGTGCCAGCAGCTTCCGGGTAGCGGGAGGGGAAGAGCAGTTCTTC.

This clonotype was seen many times. The rearrangement links TRBV12-3 or TRBV12-4 to TRBJ2-7, with 9 positions matching TRBD1. V lost 3 bases to trimming and J lost 2 bases; unmatched junction nucleotides: 2. The CDR3 has 14 residues. CDR3 sequence reads: CASSLRDRAYEQYF. The CDR3 DNA follows: TGTGCCAGCAGTTTGCGGGACAGGGCCTACGAGCAGTACTTC.

This clonotype was observed many times. This rearrangement joins TRBV28 to TRBJ2-7; D gene uncertain. Deletions cut 4 bases from V and 4 bases from J, with 5 bases between. The CDR3 runs 11 residues. From germline, CDR1 is MDHEN and CDR2 SYDVKM. The CDR3 DNA reads as TGTGCCAGCAGTTGGAAATACGAGCAGTACTTC. Translation: CASSWKYEQYF.

This clonotype came up a few times. The chain has TRBV4-1 and TRBJ2-5, with 9 bases fitting TRBD2. The CDR3 is 17 amino acids. The ends lost 0 bases at V and 4 bases at J; junction bases unmatched: 9. The V gene's germline CDR1 is MGHRA and CDR2 YSYEKL. The DNA of the CDR3 is TGCGCCAGCAGCCAAGAGGGGGCGGGAGGGCATCTAGAGACCCAGTACTTC. It is translated as CASSQEGAGGHLETQYF.

This clonotype was found many times. This rearrangement joins TRBV2 to TRBJ2-1; 12 bases agree with TRBD2. V lost 8 bases to trimming and J lost 4 bases; unmatched junction nucleotides: 3. The length of the CDR3 is 14 residues. The germline V gene has CDR1 SNHLY and CDR2 FYNNEI. CDR3 loop: CASDTSGGYNEQFF. In DNA form, the CDR3 reads TGTGCCAGCGATACTAGCGGGGGGTACAATGAGCAGTTCTTC. The entire variable domain, with the rest obtained from reference TRBV2 and TRBJ2-1, is as follows: EPEVTQTPSHQVTQMGQEVILRCVPISNHLYFYWYRQILGQKVEFLVSFYNNEISEKSEIFDDQFSVERPDGSNFTLKIRSTKLEDSAMYFCASDTSGGYNEQFFGPGTRLTVL.

This clonotype was counted many times. The V call is TRBV13, the J call TRBJ2-3; D is possibly TRBD1 or TRBD2 (7 bases each). Trimming pared 3 bases from V and 6 bases from J, leaving 19 bases between. The germline V gene has CDR1 PRHDT and CDR2 FYEKMQ (reference sequence). The CDR3 consists of 16 residues. The DNA of the CDR3 is TGTGCCAGCAGCTTTAACCCCAGGGGGGGGGCGGATACGCAGTATTTT. Encoded protein: CASSFNPRGGADTQYF.

This clonotype was picked up many times. CDR3 sequence reads: CSARVVGGTTEAFF. CDR3 nucleotides: TGCAGTGCTAGAGTTGTGGGCGGTACCACTGAAGCTTTCTTT. The rearrangement uses TRBV20-1 and TRBJ1-1, with unresolved D. The CDR3 length is 14 residues. The germline gives CDR1 DFQATT, CDR2 SNEGSKA (reference sequence). V was trimmed by 1 base and J by 4 bases, leaving 13 bases between them.

This clonotype appeared many times. The chain is built from TRBV11-2 and TRBJ2-3; TRBD1 matches 8 bases. Germline loops: CDR1 SGHAT, CDR2 FQNNGV. The V and J ends lost 6 bases and 1 base, in that order; junction bases with no gene match: 6. The CDR3 is 15 amino acids. CDR3 region: CASSSGTGRTDTQYF. The CDR3 DNA reads as TGTGCCAGCAGTTCCGGGACAGGACGCACAGATACGCAGTATTTT.

CDR3 DNA: TGCGCCAGCAGCCTCGTTAACGGGGGGACCCAGTACTTC. Residues: CASSLVNGGTQYF. This chain connects TRBV4-1 to TRBJ2-5, with D possibly being TRBD2 (6 bases). V was pared by 4 bases and J by 7 bases, with 13 bases between. The CDR3 has 13 amino acids. Germline V gives CDR1 MGHRA, CDR2 YSYEKL.

This clonotype was detected many times. The chain couples TRBV7-9 to TRBJ2-5; the D is unclear. Trimming removed 0 bases from V and 1 base from J, with 12 bases in between. This CDR3 comprises 16 residues. The germline V gene has CDR1 SEHNR and CDR2 FQNEAQ (reference sequence). The CDR3 bases are TGTGCCAGCAGCTTAGCGCTAGGAGCCCTCCAAGAGACCCAGTACTTC. Translation gives CASSLALGALQETQYF.

This clonotype was found many times. The CDR3 nucleotides are TGTGCCAGCAGCCAAGTCGGGACTAGCGGGAGGGCCGGGCAGTTCTTC. Its protein is CASSQVGTSGRAGQFF. This rearrangement joins TRBV3-1 to TRBJ2-1; 16 bases line up with TRBD2. J gave up 12 bases and V 1 base, and 6 bases lay outside the gene matches. Germline CDR1 LGHDT, CDR2 YNNKEL (reference sequence). The length of the CDR3 is 16 residues.

This clonotype was counted at least ten times. The chain has TRBV28 and TRBJ1-1; D is unclear. The CDR3 contains 16 residues. The germline CDR1 and CDR2 sequences are MDHEN and SYDVKM. Trimming pared 7 bases from V and 3 bases from J, leaving 21 bases between. The CDR3 nucleotides are TGTGCCAGCAATGCAGACGGGAGAGGCCCAGACACTGAAGCTTTCTTT. It yields the protein CASNADGRGPDTEAFF.

This chain connects TRBV19 to TRBJ1-5; TRBD1 might be the D (6 bases). This CDR3 contains 11 residues. Per germline, CDR1 LNHDA and CDR2 SQIVND (reference sequence). Between the trimmed V and J ends, which lost 7 bases and 9 bases, there was a span of 10 bases. CDR3 region: CASTGVWPQHF. DNA of the CDR3: TGTGCCAGTACAGGGGTTTGGCCCCAGCATTTT. Variable domain in full (rest from reference TRBV19 and TRBJ1-5): DGGITQSPKYLFRKEGQNVTLSCEQNLNHDAMYWYRQDPGQGLRLIYYSQIVNDFQKGDIAEGYSVSREKKESFPLTVTSAQKNPTAFYLCASTGVWPQHFGDGTRLSIL.